This TCR beta chain was observed in a study of blood T cell repertoires in COVID-19. TCRdb keeps only in-frame clones here, not all; method: immunoSEQ multiplex PCR. The table includes roughly 250,000 clones, around 93% detected once. Germline V gene sequence: CDR1 WNHNN, CDR2 SYGVQD (reference sequence). This CDR3 contains 15 residues. With V trimmed by 6 bases and J by 8 bases, 8 bases remained unmatched. The rearrangement uses TRBV10-1 and TRBJ2-1, with 12 bases lining up with TRBD1. The material sequenced was PBMCs or T cells enriched from blood (not recorded which). This TCR was recovered from a human donor in a cohort exposed to, infected with or recovered from COVID-19 (not recorded which). The donor label of this sample is uncertain. The CDR3 DNA reads as TGCGCCAGCAGCCGGACGGGACAGGGGGCTGATGAGCAGTTCTTC. This translates into CASSRTGQGADEQFF.